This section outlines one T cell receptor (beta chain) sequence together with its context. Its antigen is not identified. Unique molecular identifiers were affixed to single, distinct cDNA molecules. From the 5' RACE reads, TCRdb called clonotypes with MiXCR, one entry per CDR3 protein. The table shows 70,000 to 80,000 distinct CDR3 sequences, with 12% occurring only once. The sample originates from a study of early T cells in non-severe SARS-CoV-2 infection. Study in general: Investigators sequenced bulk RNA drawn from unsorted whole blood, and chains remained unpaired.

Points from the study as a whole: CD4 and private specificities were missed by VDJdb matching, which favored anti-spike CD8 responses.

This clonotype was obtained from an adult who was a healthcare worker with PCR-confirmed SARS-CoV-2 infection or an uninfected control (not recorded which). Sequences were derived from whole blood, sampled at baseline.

The CDR3 DNA is TGTGCCAGCAGGCAGTTAGGATGGAATCAGCCCCAGCATTTT. Amino acid sequence: CASRQLGWNQPQHF. This rearrangement joins TRBV28 to TRBJ1-5, with D unresolved. CDR3 length equals 14 residues. Trimming removed 6 bases from V and 4 bases from J, with 13 bases in between. Germline assignment: CDR1 MDHEN and CDR2 SYDVKM. Full variable domain (rest looked up from reference TRBV28 and TRBJ1-5): DVKVTQSSRYLVKRTGEKVFLECVQDMDHENMFWYRQDPGLGLRLIYFSYDVKMKEKGDIPEGYSVSREKKERFSLILESASTNQTSMYLCASRQLGWNQPQHFGDGTRLSIL.